This entry concerns a single T cell receptor (beta chain). This sample is drawn from a study of CD4+ T cells in melanoma. Germline CDR1 reads LNHDA; CDR2 reads SQIVND (reference sequence). This CDR3 spans 17 amino acids. Trimming took off 1 base at V and 11 bases at J, with 26 bases between the two ends. Sequenced by immunoSEQ multiplex PCR; TCRdb stores in-frame clones only, minus some. This sample carries some 15,000 clones, about 60% of them seen once, and the ten largest clones take about 14%. Sample: cells from a culture (not recorded whether cultured in vitro). The sequence derives from a human donor with melanoma. The chain uses TRBV19 and TRBJ1-1; a weak D match, TRBD1 (5 bases). In DNA form, the CDR3 reads TGTGCCAGTAGTATAGCGAAGGGGATTCGGACTCTCAGCGGGGCTTTCTTT. It specifies CASSIAKGIRTLSGAFF.